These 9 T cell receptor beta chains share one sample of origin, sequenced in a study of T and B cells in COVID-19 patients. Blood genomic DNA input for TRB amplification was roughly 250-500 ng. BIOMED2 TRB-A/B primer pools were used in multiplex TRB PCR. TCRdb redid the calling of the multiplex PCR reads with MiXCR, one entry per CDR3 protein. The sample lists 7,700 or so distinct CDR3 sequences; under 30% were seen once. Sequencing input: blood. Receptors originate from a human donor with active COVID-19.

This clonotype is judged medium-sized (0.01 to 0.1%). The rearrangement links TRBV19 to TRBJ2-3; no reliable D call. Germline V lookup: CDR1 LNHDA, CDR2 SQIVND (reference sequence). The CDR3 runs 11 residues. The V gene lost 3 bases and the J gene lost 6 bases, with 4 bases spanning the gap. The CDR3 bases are TGTGCCAGTAGTATGGTTGATACGCAGTATTTT. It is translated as CASSMVDTQYF. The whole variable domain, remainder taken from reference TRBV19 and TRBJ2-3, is DGGITQSPKYLFRKEGQNVTLSCEQNLNHDAMYWYRQDPGQGLRLIYYSQIVNDFQKGDIAEGYSVSREKKESFPLTVTSAQKNPTAFYLCASSMVDTQYFGPGTRLTVL.

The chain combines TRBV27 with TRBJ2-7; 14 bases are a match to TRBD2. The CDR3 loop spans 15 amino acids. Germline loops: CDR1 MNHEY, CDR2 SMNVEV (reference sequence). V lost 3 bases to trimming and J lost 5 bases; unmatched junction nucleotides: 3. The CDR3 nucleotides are TGTGCCAGCAGTTTGACTAGCGGGGGGGCCCACGAGCAGTACGTC. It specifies CASSLTSGGAHEQYV.

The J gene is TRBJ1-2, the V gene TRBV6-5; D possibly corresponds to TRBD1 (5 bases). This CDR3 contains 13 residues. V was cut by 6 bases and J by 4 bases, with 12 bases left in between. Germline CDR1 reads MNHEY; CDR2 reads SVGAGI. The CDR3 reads CASSNTGSYGYTF. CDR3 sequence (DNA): TGTGCCAGCAGCAACACAGGTTCCTATGGCTACACCTTC.

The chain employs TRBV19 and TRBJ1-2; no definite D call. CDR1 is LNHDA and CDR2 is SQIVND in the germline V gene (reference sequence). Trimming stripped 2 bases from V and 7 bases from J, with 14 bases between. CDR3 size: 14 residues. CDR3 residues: CASSITGFDSGYTF. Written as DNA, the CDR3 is TGTGCCAGTAGTATAACTGGGTTCGACTCTGGCTACACCTTC.

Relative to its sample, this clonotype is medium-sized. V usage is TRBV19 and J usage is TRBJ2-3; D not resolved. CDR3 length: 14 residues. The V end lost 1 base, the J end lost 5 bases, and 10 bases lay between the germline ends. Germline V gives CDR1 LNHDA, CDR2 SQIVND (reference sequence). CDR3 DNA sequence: TGTGCCAGTAGTATAGCCGACCTAGGAGATACGCAGTATTTT. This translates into CASSIADLGDTQYF.

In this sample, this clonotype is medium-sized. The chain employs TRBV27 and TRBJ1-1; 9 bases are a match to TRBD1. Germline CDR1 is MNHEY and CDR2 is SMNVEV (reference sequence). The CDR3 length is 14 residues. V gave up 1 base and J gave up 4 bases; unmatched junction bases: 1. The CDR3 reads CASSLWDRATEAFF. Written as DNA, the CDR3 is TGTGCCAGCAGTTTATGGGACAGGGCCACTGAAGCTTTCTTT.

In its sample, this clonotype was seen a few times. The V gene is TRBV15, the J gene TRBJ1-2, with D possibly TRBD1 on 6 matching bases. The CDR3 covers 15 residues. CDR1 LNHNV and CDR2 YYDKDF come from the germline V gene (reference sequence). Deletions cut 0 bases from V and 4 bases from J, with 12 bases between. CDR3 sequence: CATSREGAGFYGYTF. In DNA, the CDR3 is TGTGCCACCAGCAGAGAGGGGGCCGGATTCTATGGCTACACCTTC. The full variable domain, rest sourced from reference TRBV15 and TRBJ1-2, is DAMVIQNPRYQVTQFGKPVTLSCSQTLNHNVMYWYQQKSSQAPKLLFHYYDKDFNNEADTPDNFQSRRPNTSFCFLDIRSPGLGDTAMYLCATSREGAGFYGYTFGSGTRLTVV.

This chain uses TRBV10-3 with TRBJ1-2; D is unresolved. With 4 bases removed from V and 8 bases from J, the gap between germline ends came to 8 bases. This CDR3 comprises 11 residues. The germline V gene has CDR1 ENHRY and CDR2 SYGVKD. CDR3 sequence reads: CAISGPRGYTF. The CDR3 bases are TGTGCCATCAGTGGGCCGCGAGGCTACACCTTC.

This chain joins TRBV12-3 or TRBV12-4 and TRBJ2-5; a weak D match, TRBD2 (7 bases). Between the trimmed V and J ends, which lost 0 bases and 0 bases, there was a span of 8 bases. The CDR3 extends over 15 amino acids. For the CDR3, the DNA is TGTGCCAGCAGTTTAGCGGGGGGGCACCAAGAGACCCAGTACTTC. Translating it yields CASSLAGGHQETQYF.